These 10 T cell receptor beta chains originate from one sample sequenced in a study of blood T cell repertoires in COVID-19. Libraries were prepared by immunoSEQ multiplex PCR; TCRdb keeps only in-frame clonotypes and omits some of them. The sample shows about 180,000 clones, approximately 86% of them seen only once. Sequenced material: peripheral blood. These receptors were taken from a man aged 45 to 65 with active or convalescent COVID-19.

This chain links TRBV28 with TRBJ2-7; 7 bases are shared with TRBD1. The CDR3 spans 14 residues. In germline, CDR1 is MDHEN, CDR2 SYDVKM. Trimming took 6 bases from V and 0 from J; bases not matched to a gene: 5. The CDR3 protein is CASSGQASSYEQYF. The CDR3 nucleotides read TGTGCCAGCAGCGGACAGGCAAGCTCCTACGAGCAGTACTTC.

V gene TRBV15 combines with J gene TRBJ2-7; D gene unclear. The CDR3 consists of 14 residues. The V gene lost 3 bases and the J gene lost 2 bases, with 11 bases spanning the gap. Germline lookup yields CDR1 LNHNV and CDR2 YYDKDF (reference sequence). Here the CDR3 reads CATSSGSGAYEQYF. DNA of the CDR3: TGTGCCACCAGCAGTGGCAGTGGAGCCTACGAGCAGTACTTC.

The gene calls are TRBV3-1 (or the pseudogene TRBV3-2) and TRBJ2-7; D is uncertain. CDR3 length: 13 residues. CDR1 is LGHDT, CDR2 YNNKEL, per germline (reference sequence). Trimming cost V 1 base and J 1 base, with 5 bases left between them. The CDR3 reads CASSQGRSYEQYF. DNA for the CDR3: TGTGCCAGCAGCCAAGGCAGATCCTACGAGCAGTACTTC.

This chain uses TRBV3-1 (or the pseudogene TRBV3-2) with TRBJ2-1; TRBD1 aligns across 7 bases. The CDR3 contains 19 residues. The J segment lost 2 bases and the V segment lost 4 bases, leaving 17 bases of the junction unmatched. CDR1 LGHDT and CDR2 YNNKEL come from the germline V gene (reference sequence). The CDR3 loop is CASSLIPAGGRCAYNEQFF. Written as DNA, the CDR3 is TGTGCCAGCAGCCTCATCCCGGCAGGGGGAAGGTGTGCCTACAATGAGCAGTTCTTC.

The CDR3 loop is CASSTGSFPGANVLTF. Written as DNA, the CDR3 is TGTGCCAGCTCCACAGGGTCCTTCCCTGGGGCCAACGTCCTGACTTTC. The gene calls are TRBV2 and TRBJ2-6; possibly TRBD1 for D (6 bases). The germline V and J ends were trimmed by 8 bases and 2 bases, with 16 bases remaining between them. The CDR3 totals 16 residues. Germline CDR1 and CDR2: SNHLY and FYNNEI.

This rearrangement joins TRBV27 to TRBJ2-7, with TRBD1 as a possible D gene (6 bases). Germline loops: CDR1 MNHEY, CDR2 SMNVEV (reference sequence). The CDR3 length is 20 residues. The V end lost 0 bases, the J end lost 3 bases, and 27 bases lay between the germline ends. For the CDR3, the DNA is TGTGCCAGCAGTTTATCAGGGTGGACAGAGCTAAGTGCCGGCTACTACGAGCAGTACTTC. Translated: CASSLSGWTELSAGYYEQYF.

The chain carries TRBV3-1 (or the pseudogene TRBV3-2) and TRBJ2-1, with a weak D call TRBD2 (5 bases). CDR3 length: 13 residues. Germline loops: CDR1 LGHDT, CDR2 YNNKEL (reference sequence). The ends were cut back, 4 bases at V and 4 bases at J, with 8 bases in the middle. The chain's CDR3 is CASSPQRYNEQFF. CDR3 sequence (DNA): TGTGCCAGCAGCCCCCAGCGGTACAATGAGCAGTTCTTC.

The chain carries TRBV15 and TRBJ1-1, with 8 positions matching TRBD1. The V segment lost 0 bases and the J segment 0 bases; nucleotides outside the gene matches: 6. Germline CDR1 reads LNHNV; CDR2 reads YYDKDF (reference sequence). This CDR3 spans 17 amino acids. CDR3 coding DNA: TGTGCCACCAGCAGAGATTCAGGGGGCAAGGTGAACACTGAAGCTTTCTTT. It encodes CATSRDSGGKVNTEAFF. The full variable domain, rest sourced from reference TRBV15 and TRBJ1-1, is DAMVIQNPRYQVTQFGKPVTLSCSQTLNHNVMYWYQQKSSQAPKLLFHYYDKDFNNEADTPDNFQSRRPNTSFCFLDIRSPGLGDTAMYLCATSRDSGGKVNTEAFFGQGTRLTVV.

The rearrangement joins TRBV5-1 to TRBJ2-7, with a possible D match to TRBD2 (6 bases). Per the germline V gene, CDR1 is SGHRS and CDR2 is YFSETQ. This CDR3 is 13 amino acids long. Trimming cost V 4 bases and J 0 bases, with 8 bases left between them. CDR3 amino acids: CASSAGGSYEQYF. In nucleotides, the CDR3 is TGCGCCAGCAGCGCCGGGGGCTCCTACGAGCAGTACTTC.

The V and J genes are TRBV5-1 and TRBJ2-1; 12 bases line up with TRBD2. The CDR3 loop spans 15 amino acids. Unmatched junction bases numbered 8, after V lost 4 bases and J lost 9 bases. The V gene's germline CDR1 is SGHRS and CDR2 YFSETQ. CDR3 in amino acids: CASSHPRTSGAEQFF. The CDR3 DNA reads TGCGCCAGCAGCCATCCCAGGACTAGCGGGGCTGAGCAGTTCTTC. Full variable domain (remainder filled in from reference TRBV5-1 and TRBJ2-1): KAGVTQTPRYLIKTRGQQVTLSCSPISGHRSVSWYQQTPGQGLQFLFEYFSETQRNKGNFPGRFSGRQFSNSRSEMNVSTLELGDSALYLCASSHPRTSGAEQFFGPGTRLTVL.